This T cell receptor beta chain was sequenced in a study of T cell responses to AZD1222 COVID-19 vaccine. Study outcomes and limitations: Baseline testing showed seropositivity in only six or seven AZD1222 recipients.

The repertoire was sequenced with immunoSEQ multiplex PCR; TCRdb's copy has only in-frame clones and lacks some. The sample has 160,000 or so clones, 92% seen once. V lost 3 bases, J lost 4 bases, and 10 bases lay in between. Germline values: CDR1 MGHRA, CDR2 YSYEKL. CDR3 length equals 14 residues. As for this clone: Its specificity is unknown.

The chain joins TRBV4-1 to TRBJ1-3, with unresolved D. This material consisted of peripheral blood, taken 28 days after the second AZD1222 dose. The sequence derives from an adult who received the AZD1222 COVID-19 vaccine. CDR3 residues: CASSHPSTGNTIYF. CDR3 sequence (DNA): TGCGCCAGCAGCCATCCTTCGACAGGAAACACCATATATTTT.